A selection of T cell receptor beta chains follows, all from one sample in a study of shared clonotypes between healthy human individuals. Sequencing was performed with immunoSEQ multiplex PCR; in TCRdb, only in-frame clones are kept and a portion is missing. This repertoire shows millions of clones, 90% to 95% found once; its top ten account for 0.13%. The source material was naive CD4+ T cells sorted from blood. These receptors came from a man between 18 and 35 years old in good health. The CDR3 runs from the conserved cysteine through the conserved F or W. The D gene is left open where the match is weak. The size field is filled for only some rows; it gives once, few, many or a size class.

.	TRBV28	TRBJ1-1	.	TGTGCCAGCAGTTTAATAGTTGCAGGATGGACTGAAGCTTTCTTT	CASSLIVAGWTEAFF
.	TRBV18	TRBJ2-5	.	TGTGCCAGCTCACCACCGGGCACAGGGAACCAGTACTTC	CASSPPGTGNQYF
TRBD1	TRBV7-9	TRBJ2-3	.	TGTGCCAGCAGCCCGAGGGGGCAGACAGATACGCAGTATTTT	CASSPRGQTDTQYF
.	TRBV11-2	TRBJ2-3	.	TGTGCCAGCAGCTTGAAGGTTACTAGCACAGATACGCAGTATTTT	CASSLKVTSTDTQYF
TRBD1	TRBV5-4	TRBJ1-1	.	TGTGCCAGCAGCCGCGACAGGGGTGAAGCTTTCTTT	CASSRDRGEAFF
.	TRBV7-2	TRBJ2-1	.	TGTGCCAGCAGACCCGTGAGCTCCTACAATGAGCAGTTCTTC	CASRPVSSYNEQFF
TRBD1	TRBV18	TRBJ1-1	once	TGTGCCAGCTCACCGCAGACAGGGTCAATGAACACTGAAGCTTTCTTT	CASSPQTGSMNTEAFF
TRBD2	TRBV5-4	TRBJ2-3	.	TGTGCCAGCAGCCCAGCGGGAGGTTCGTATACGCAGTATTTT	CASSPAGGSYTQYF
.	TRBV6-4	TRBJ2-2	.	TGTGCCAGCAGTGAGGGGGGGAACACCGGGGAGCTGTTTTTT	CASSEGGNTGELFF
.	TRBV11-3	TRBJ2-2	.	TGTGCCAGCACTGGGGGGACGGGACTTAACACCGGGGAGCTGTTTTTT	CASTGGTGLNTGELFF
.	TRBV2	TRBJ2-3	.	TGTGCCAGCAGTGAAAAAGGGGGAGTGGGTACGCAGTATTTT	CASSEKGGVGTQYF
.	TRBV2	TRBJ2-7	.	TGTGCCAGCAGGGCATCGACGGTAGGCTACGAGCAGTACTTC	CASRASTVGYEQYF
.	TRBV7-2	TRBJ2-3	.	TGTGCCAGCAGCTTAAGGCCCATCACAGATACGCAGTATTTT	CASSLRPITDTQYF
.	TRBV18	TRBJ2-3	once	TGTGCCAGCTCCTCAGGGGGCACAGATACGCAGTATTTT	CASSSGGTDTQYF